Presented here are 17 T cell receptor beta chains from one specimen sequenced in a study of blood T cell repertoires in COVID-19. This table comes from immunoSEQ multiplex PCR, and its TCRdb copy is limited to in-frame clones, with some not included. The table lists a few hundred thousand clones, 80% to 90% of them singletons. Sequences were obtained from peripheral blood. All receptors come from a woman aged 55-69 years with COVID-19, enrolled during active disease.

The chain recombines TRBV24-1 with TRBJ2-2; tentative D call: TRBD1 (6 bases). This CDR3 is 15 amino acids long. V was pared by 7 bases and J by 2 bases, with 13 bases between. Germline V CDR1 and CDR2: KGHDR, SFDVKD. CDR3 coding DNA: TGTGCCACCAGAGGGGGATCGGGAAACACCGGGGAGCTGTTTTTT. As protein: CATRGGSGNTGELFF.

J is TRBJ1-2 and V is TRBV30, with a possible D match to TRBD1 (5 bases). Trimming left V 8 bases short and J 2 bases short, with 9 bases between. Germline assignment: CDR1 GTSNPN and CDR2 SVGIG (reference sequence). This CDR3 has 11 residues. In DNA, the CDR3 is TGTGCCGGCAGGGAAAACTATGGCTACACCTTC. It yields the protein CAGRENYGYTF.

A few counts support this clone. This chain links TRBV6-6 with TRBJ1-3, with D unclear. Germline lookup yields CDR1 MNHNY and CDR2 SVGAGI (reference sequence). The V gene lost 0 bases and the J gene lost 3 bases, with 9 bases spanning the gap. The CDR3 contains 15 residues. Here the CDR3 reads CASSYSVGFGNTIYF. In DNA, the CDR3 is TGTGCCAGCAGTTACTCAGTCGGGTTTGGAAACACCATATATTTT.

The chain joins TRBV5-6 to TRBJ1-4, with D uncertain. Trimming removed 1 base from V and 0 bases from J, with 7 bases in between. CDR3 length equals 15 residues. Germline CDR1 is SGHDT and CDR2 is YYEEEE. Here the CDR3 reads CASSLPGTTNEKLFF. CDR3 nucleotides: TGTGCCAGCAGCTTGCCGGGTACAACTAATGAAAAACTGTTTTTT. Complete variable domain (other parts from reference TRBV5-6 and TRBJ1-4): DAGVTQSPTHLIKTRGQQVTLRCSPKSGHDTVSWYQQALGQGPQFIFQYYEEEERQRGNFPDRFSGHQFPNYSSELNVNALLLGDSALYLCASSLPGTTNEKLFFGSGTQLSVL.

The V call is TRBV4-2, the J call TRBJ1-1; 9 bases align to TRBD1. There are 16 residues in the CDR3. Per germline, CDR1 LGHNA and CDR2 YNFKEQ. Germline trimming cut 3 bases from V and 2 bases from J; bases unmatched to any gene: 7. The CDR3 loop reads CASSQGTGGPNTEAFF. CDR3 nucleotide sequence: TGTGCCAGCAGCCAGGGAACAGGGGGCCCCAACACTGAAGCTTTCTTT.

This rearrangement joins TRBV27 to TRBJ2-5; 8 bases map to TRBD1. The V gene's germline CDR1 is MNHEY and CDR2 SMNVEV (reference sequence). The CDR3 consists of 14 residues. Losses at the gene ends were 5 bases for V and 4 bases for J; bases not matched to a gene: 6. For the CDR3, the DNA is TGTGCCAGCAGTAAGACAGGGGCTGGAGAGACCCAGTACTTC. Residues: CASSKTGAGETQYF.

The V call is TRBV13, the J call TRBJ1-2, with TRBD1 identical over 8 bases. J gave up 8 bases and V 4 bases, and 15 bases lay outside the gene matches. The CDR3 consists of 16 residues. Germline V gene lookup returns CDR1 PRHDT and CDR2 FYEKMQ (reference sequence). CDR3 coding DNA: TGTGCCAGCAGCTCTACCGAGCGGACAGGGAATACGGGCTACACCTTC. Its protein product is CASSSTERTGNTGYTF.

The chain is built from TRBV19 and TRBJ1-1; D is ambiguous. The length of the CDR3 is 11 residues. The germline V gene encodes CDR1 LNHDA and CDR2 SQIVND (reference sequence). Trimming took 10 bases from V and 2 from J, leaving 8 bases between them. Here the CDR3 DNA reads TGTGCCATGCAGATTAACACTGAAGCTTTCTTT. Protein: CAMQINTEAFF.

The CDR3 DNA is TGTGCCAGCAGCTTAGACGCAGGTCCTACAACCTTC. It specifies CASSLDAGPTTF. The chain joins TRBV7-9 to TRBJ1-2; D gene uncertain. Deletions cut 1 base from V and 14 bases from J, with 14 bases between. The CDR3 runs 12 residues. Germline CDR1 is SEHNR and CDR2 is FQNEAQ (reference sequence).

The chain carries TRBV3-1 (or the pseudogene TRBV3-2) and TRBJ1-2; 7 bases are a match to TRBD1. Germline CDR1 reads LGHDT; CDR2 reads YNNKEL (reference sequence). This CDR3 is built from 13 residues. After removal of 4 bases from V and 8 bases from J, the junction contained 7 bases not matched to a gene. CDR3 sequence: CASSPTGARGYTF. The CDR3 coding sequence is TGTGCCAGCAGCCCCACAGGGGCACGAGGCTACACCTTC.

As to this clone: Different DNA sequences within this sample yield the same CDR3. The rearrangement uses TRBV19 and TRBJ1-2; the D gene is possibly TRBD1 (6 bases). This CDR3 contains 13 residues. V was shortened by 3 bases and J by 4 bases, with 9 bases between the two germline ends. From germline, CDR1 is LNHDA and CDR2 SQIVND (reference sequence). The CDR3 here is CASSMRQVYGYTF. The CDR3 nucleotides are TGTGCCAGTAGTATGAGACAGGTCTATGGCTACACCTTC.

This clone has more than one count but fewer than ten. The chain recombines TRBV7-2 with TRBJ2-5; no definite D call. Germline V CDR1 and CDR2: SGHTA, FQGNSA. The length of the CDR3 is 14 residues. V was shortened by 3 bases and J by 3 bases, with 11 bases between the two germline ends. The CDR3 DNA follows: TGTGCCAGCAGCTTCCCCGACTTGGAAGAGACCCAGTACTTC. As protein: CASSFPDLEETQYF.

The chain's CDR3 is CASSTRRADTQYF. DNA of the CDR3: TGTGCCAGTAGTACTAGGAGGGCAGATACGCAGTATTTT. This rearrangement joins TRBV19 to TRBJ2-3, with a tentative D call TRBD2 (6 bases). The CDR3 spans 13 residues. Per germline, CDR1 LNHDA and CDR2 SQIVND (reference sequence). V lost 4 bases and J lost 4, with 9 bases in between.

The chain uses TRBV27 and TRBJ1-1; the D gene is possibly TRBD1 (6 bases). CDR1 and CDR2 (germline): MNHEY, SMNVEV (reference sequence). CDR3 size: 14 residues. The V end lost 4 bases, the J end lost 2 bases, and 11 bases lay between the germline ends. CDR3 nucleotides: TGTGCCAGCAGTTCTACAGGGAGCAACACTGAAGCTTTCTTT. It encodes CASSSTGSNTEAFF.

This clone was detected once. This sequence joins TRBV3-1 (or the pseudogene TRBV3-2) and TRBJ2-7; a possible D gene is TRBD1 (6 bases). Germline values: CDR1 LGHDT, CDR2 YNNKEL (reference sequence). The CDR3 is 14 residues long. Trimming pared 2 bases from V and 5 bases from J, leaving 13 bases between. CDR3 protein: CASSQLGARHEQYF. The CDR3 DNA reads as TGTGCCAGCAGCCAACTGGGGGCGCGGCACGAGCAGTACTTC.

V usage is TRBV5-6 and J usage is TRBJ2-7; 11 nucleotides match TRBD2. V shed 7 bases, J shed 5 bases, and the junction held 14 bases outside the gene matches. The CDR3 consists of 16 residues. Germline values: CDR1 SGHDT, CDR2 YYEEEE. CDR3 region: CASLRSGGAAQNEQYF. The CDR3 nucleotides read TGTGCCAGCTTACGTAGCGGGGGGGCCGCGCAGAACGAGCAGTACTTC.

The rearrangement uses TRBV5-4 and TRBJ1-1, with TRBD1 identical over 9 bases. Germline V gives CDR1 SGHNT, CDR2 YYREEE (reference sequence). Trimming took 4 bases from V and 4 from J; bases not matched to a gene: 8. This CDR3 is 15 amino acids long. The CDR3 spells CASSHTGTGSTEAFF. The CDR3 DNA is TGTGCCAGCAGCCACACCGGGACAGGGAGCACTGAAGCTTTCTTT.